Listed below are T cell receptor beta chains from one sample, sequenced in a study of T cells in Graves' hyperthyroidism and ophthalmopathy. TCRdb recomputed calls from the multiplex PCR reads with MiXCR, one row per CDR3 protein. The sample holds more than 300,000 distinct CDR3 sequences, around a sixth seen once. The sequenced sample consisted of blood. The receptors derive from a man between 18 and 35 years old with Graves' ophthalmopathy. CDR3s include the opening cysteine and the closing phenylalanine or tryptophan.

CASSYSGTEGEKLFF,TRBV6-5
CASSPTSGGKETQYF,TRBV6-1
CSAGDRGQETQYF,TRBV20-1
CASKQGYEQYF,TRBV2
CSAGGLAFTYEQYF,TRBV20-1
CASGSPVSYEQYF,TRBV6-1
CASSLASGLAGVEQYF,TRBV7-6
CASSHGRRGDEQFF,TRBV18
CASSPPSQGGETQYF,TRBV18
CASSRGQVYNEQFF,TRBV6-1
CASSYDRGINYGYTF,TRBV6-5
CSARDLGAVLQQETQYF,TRBV20-1
CASSPSADSAKFF,TRBV18
CASSPSGGTGSYEQYF,TRBV9
CASSLDYRGETYEQYF,TRBV11-2
CSVVSNEQFF,TRBV29-1
CASRGSRNQPQHF,TRBV6-1
CASKGTTNTKAFF,TRBV12-3/TRBV12-4
CASSQTSGGSNEQFF,TRBV7-8
CASSLPPGGSSNQPQHF,TRBV28
CASSENRSTEAFF,TRBV2
CASSFHLSSVNSPLHF,TRBV28
CASSFERQSTDTQYF,TRBV5-1
CASSERASGYNEQFF,TRBV6-1